The present TCR beta chain was sequenced within a study of T-cell memory formation after mild COVID-19. Study at large: Clusters were largely donor specific. General study points: Those CD4+ clones that contracted were mainly in CM and EM (CD8+ ones in EMRA). Cross-reactive memory seemingly joined, as some responding clones were found in pre-infection memory.

A few counts support this clonotype. Its specificity is not known. The germline gives CDR1 SGHVS, CDR2 FNYEAQ. This CDR3 contains 13 residues. V lost 7 bases, J lost 1 base, and 10 bases lay in between. With constant-segment primers, 5'RACE yielded cDNA libraries of TCR alpha and TCR beta that carried sample barcodes and UMIs. TCRdb analysed the 5' RACE reads with MiXCR anew, one entry per CDR3 protein. This table holds 550,000 to 700,000 distinct CDR3 sequences, over 15% found once. The source material was PBMCs or a T cell subset sorted from them (not recorded which). This sequence joins TRBV7-6 and TRBJ2-5; TRBD1 or TRBD2 may be the D gene (5 bases each). The TCR sequence derives from an adult woman who had mild COVID-19 (a few samples of this study predate the infection). Cell type and time point are not known. The CDR3 sequence: CASISGTQETQYF. The CDR3 nucleotides are TGTGCCAGCATTTCCGGGACCCAAGAGACCCAGTACTTC.